Listed here is a single T cell receptor (beta chain). The target antigen is unknown. CD8+ and CD4+ T cells from blood underwent TCR beta sequencing. RNA was extracted with the RNeasy kit, and a quantity of roughly 0.45 to 1 ug was reverse transcribed using random hexamers. MiXCR was run by TCRdb on the immunoSEQ multiplex PCR reads, yielding one entry per CDR3 protein. Seen here are some 110,000 distinct CDR3 sequences, around 94% observed once, and the top ten hold about 0.28%. This sample is part of a study of CD8 T cells in Susac syndrome. The wider study: Blood was drawn from patients with Susac syndrome. At that point, they were therapy-naive, on corticosteroids, or on intravenous immunoglobulin alone.

V lost 2 bases to trimming and J lost 5 bases; unmatched junction nucleotides: 2. CDR3 length equals 14 residues. In germline, CDR1 is MNHEY, CDR2 SMNVEV (reference sequence). The study, taken as a whole, reports: Expansion of Susac CD8+ clones peaked in TEMRA cells and in active patients. Susac-specific public clones in total CD8+ repertoires numbered around 17; in CD8+ TEMRA repertoires, they numbered five.

The sequence was obtained from a human donor with Susac syndrome. Sequenced: CD8+ T cells from PBMCs. This chain connects TRBV27 to TRBJ2-5, with 10 nucleotides matching TRBD2. The DNA of the CDR3 is TGTGCCAGCAGTTTAGAGGGACTAGCGGAGACCCAGTACTTC. Translation: CASSLEGLAETQYF.